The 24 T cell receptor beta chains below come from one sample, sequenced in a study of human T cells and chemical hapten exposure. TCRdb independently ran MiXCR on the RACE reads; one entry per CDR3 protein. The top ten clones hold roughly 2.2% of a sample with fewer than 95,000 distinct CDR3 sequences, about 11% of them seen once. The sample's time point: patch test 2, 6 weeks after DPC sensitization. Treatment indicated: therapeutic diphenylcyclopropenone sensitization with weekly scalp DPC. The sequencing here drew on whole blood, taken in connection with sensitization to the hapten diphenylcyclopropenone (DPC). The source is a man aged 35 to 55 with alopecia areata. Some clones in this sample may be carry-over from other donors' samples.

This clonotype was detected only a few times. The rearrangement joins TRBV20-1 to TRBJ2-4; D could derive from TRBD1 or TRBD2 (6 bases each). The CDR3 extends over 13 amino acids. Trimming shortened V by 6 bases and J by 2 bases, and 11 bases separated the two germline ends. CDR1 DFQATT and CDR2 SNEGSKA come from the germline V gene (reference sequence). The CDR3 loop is CSAGGRTKNIQYF. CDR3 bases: TGCAGTGCAGGGGGGCGGACCAAAAACATTCAGTACTTC.

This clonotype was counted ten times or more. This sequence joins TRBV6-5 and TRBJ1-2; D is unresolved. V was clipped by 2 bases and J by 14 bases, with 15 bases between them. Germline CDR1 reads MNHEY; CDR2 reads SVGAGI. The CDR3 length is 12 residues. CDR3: CASSYPGRGYTF. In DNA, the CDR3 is TGTGCCAGCAGTTACCCTGGCCGCGGTTATACCTTC.

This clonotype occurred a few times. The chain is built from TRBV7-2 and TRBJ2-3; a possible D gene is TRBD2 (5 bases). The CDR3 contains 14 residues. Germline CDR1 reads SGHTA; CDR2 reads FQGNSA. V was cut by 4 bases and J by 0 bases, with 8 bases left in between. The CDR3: CASSSRTSTDTQYF. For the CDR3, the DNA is TGTGCCAGCAGCTCGCGGACTAGCACAGATACGCAGTATTTT.

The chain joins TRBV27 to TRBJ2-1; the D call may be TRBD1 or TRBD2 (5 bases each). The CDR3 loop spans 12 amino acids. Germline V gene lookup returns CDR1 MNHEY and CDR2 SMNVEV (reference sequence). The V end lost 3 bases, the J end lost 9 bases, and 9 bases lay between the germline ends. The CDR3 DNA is TGTGCCAGCAGTTTTCACGGGACTGAGCAGTTCTTC. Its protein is CASSFHGTEQFF.

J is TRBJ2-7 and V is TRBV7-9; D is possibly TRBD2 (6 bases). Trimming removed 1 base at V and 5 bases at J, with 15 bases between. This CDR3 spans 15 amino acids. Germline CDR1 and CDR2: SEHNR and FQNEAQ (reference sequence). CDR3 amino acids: CASSLVFPGVNEQYF. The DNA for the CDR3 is TGTGCCAGCAGCTTAGTCTTTCCGGGGGTAAACGAGCAGTACTTC.

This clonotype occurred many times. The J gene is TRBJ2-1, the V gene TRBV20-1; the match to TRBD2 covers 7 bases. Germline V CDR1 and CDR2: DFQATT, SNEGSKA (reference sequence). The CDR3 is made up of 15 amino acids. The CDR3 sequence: CSCEGEAGDSNEQFF. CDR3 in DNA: TGCAGCTGCGAAGGGGAGGCGGGAGACTCCAATGAGCAGTTCTTC.

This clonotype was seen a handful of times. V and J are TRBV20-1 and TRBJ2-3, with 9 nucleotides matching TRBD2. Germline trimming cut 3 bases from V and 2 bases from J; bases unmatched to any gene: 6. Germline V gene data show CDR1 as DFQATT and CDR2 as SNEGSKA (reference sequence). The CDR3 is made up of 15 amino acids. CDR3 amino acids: CSARTTSGYTDTQYF. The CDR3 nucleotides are TGCAGTGCTAGGACGACTAGCGGCTACACAGATACGCAGTATTTT.

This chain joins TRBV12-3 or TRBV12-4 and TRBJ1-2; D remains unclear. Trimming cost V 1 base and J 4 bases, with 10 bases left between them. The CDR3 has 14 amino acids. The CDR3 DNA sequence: TGTGCCAGCAGTTTAGGACGGGGTGCCTATGGCTACACCTTC. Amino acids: CASSLGRGAYGYTF.

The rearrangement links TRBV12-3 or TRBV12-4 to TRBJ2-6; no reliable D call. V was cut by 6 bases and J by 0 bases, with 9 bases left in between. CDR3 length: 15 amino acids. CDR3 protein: CASSVHGSGANVLTF. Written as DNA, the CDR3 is TGTGCCAGCAGCGTTCACGGCTCTGGGGCCAACGTCCTGACTTTC.

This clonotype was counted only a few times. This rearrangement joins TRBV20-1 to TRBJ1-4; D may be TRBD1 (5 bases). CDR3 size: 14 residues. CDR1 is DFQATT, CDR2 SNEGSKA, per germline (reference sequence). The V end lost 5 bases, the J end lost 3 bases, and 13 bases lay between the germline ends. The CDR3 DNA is TGCAGTGCTCATGAAGGGGTATCTAATGAAAAACTGTTTTTT. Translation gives CSAHEGVSNEKLFF.

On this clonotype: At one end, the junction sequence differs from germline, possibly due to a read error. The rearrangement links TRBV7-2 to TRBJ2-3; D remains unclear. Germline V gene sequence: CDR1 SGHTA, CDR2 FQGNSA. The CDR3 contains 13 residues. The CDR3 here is CAGSPIRGDTQYF. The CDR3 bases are TGTGCCGGCAGCCCCATTAGAGGCGATACGCAGTATTTT.

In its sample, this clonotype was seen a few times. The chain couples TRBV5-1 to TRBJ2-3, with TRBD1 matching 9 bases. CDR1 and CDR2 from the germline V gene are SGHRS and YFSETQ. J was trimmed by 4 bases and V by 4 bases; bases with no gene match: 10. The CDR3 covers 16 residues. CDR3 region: CASSAPGTGTADTQYF. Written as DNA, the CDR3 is TGCGCCAGCAGCGCTCCCGGGACAGGGACCGCAGATACGCAGTATTTT.

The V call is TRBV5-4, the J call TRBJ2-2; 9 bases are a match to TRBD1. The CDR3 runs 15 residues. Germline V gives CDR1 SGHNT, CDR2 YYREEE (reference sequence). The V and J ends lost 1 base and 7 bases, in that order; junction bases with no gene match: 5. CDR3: CASSLTGGRHGELFF. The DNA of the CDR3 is TGTGCCAGCAGCTTGACAGGGGGCCGTCACGGGGAGCTGTTTTTT.

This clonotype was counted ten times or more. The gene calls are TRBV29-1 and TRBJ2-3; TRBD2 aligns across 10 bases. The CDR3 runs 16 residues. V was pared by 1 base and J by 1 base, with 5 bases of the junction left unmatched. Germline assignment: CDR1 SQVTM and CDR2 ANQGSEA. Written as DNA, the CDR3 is TGCAGCGTTGAAGTAGCGGGAGGAGGGGGCACAGATACGCAGTATTTT. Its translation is CSVEVAGGGGTDTQYF.

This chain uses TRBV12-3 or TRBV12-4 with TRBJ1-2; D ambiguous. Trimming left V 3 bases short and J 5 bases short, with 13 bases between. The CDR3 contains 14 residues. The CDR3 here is CASSFRGSGYGYTF. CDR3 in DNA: TGTGCCAGCAGTTTCCGGGGTTCTGGGTATGGCTACACCTTC.

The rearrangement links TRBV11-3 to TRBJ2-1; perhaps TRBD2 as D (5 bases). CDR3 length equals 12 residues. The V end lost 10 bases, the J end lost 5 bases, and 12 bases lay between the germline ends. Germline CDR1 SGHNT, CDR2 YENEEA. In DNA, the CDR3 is TGTGCCACCGAGGAGGAAAACAATGAGCAGTTCTTC. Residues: CATEEENNEQFF.

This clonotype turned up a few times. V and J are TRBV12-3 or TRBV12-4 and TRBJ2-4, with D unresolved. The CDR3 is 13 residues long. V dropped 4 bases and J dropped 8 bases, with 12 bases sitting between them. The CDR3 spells CASSYLSVDIQYF. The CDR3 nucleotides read TGTGCCAGCAGTTACTTGAGTGTGGACATTCAGTACTTC.

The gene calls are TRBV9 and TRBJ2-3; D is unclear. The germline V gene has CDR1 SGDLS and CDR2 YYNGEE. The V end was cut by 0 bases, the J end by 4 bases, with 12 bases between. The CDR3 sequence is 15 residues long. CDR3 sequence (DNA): TGTGCCAGCAGCGTAGACGATTGGAGTCCAGATACGCAGTATTTT. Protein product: CASSVDDWSPDTQYF.

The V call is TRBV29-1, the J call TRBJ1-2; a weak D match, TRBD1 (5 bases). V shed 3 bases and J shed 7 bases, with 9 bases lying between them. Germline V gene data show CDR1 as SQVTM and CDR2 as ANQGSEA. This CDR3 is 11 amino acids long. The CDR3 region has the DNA TGCAGCGTTGATACCGGGGGTGGCTACACCTTC. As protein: CSVDTGGGYTF.

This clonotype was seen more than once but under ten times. DNA for the CDR3: TGTGCCAGCAGCTCCGGGGGGGGGGGCACAGATACGCAGTATTTT. Its protein product is CASSSGGGGTDTQYF. The chain carries TRBV9 and TRBJ2-3; 8 nucleotides match TRBD2. Germline lookup yields CDR1 SGDLS and CDR2 YYNGEE. The CDR3 extends over 15 amino acids. V dropped 4 bases and J dropped 1; count of bases not matched to a gene: 5.

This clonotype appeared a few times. The CDR3 loop is CSACLAGGYNEQFF. In nucleotides, the CDR3 is TGCAGTGCTTGCCTAGCGGGGGGTTACAATGAGCAGTTCTTC. The chain employs TRBV20-1 and TRBJ2-1, with TRBD2 identical over 11 bases. The CDR3 consists of 14 residues. V gave up 5 bases and J gave up 4 bases; unmatched junction bases: 4. Germline loops: CDR1 DFQATT, CDR2 SNEGSKA (reference sequence).

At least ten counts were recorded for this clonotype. The CDR3: CSARVPGARTEAFF. The CDR3 DNA reads TGCAGTGCTAGGGTCCCGGGGGCGCGCACTGAAGCTTTCTTT. The chain joins TRBV20-1 to TRBJ1-1; maybe TRBD1 (6 bases). CDR3 length equals 14 residues. V was shortened by 3 bases and J by 4 bases, with 15 bases between the two germline ends. Germline values: CDR1 DFQATT, CDR2 SNEGSKA (reference sequence).

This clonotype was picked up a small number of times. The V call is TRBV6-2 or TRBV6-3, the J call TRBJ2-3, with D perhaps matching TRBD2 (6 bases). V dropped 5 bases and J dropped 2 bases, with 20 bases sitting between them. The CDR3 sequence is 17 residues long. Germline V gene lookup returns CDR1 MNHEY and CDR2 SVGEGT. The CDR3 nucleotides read TGTGCCAGCAGTACTTACATGGGGGGAGCGATCACAGATACGCAGTATTTT. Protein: CASSTYMGGAITDTQYF.

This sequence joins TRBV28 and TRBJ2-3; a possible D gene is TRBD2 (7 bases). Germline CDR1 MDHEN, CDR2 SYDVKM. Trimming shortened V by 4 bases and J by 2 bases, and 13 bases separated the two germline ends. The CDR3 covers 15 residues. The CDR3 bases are TGTGCCAGCAGTTGGGGGGCGGGGGTCACAGATACGCAGTATTTT. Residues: CASSWGAGVTDTQYF. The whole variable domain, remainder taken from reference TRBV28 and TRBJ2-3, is DVKVTQSSRYLVKRTGEKVFLECVQDMDHENMFWYRQDPGLGLRLIYFSYDVKMKEKGDIPEGYSVSREKKERFSLILESASTNQTSMYLCASSWGAGVTDTQYFGPGTRLTVL.